A single sample gave rise to the 21 T cell receptor beta chains below, sequenced in a study of shared clonotypes between healthy human individuals. Clones were sequenced by immunoSEQ multiplex PCR, and TCRdb holds only the in-frame ones, with some missing. In the table there are about 980,000 clones, less than 85% of which are singletons. Sequences were obtained from memory CD4+ T cells sorted from blood. Subset denoted: CD45RA-negative fraction. The receptors were sampled from a young man in good health.

The genes are TRBV5-6 and TRBJ2-7; no clear D. V lost 4 bases to trimming and J lost 5 bases, with 19 bases between them. CDR3 size: 15 residues. CDR1 SGHDT and CDR2 YYEEEE come from the germline V gene. The CDR3 DNA sequence: TGTGCCAGCAGCCCGGGCGGTTGGGTTTTGAACGAGCAGTACTTC. Encoded protein: CASSPGGWVLNEQYF.

The chain uses TRBV6-1 and TRBJ2-7; TRBD2 is a possible D gene (6 bases). Per germline, CDR1 MNHNS and CDR2 SASEGT. V lost 4 bases, J lost 0 bases, and 10 bases lay in between. This CDR3 contains 14 residues. CDR3: CASSARDSSYEQYF. The CDR3 nucleotides are TGTGCCAGCAGTGCTCGGGACTCCTCCTACGAGCAGTACTTC.

This chain uses TRBV5-1 with TRBJ1-1; 10 bases fit TRBD1. The CDR3 runs to 13 residues. V lost 6 bases and J lost 5; bases outside the gene matches: 4. The germline V gene has CDR1 SGHRS and CDR2 YFSETQ. This CDR3 reads CASTRTGGTEAFF. The CDR3 nucleotides are TGCGCCAGCACCAGGACAGGGGGTACTGAAGCTTTCTTT.

J is TRBJ2-7 and V is TRBV10-3; D perhaps matches TRBD2 (6 bases). Between the trimmed V and J ends, which lost 4 bases and 0 bases, there was a span of 13 bases. CDR3 length: 15 amino acids. The germline V gene encodes CDR1 ENHRY and CDR2 SYGVKD. For the CDR3, the DNA is TGTGCCATCAGTGGGCATGACGGGAGCTCCTACGAGCAGTACTTC. This gives the protein CAISGHDGSSYEQYF.

This clone appeared many times. CDR3 protein: CASSPPVPLAGTYQETQYF. The CDR3 DNA is TGTGCCAGCTCACCACCGGTTCCATTAGCGGGGACGTACCAAGAGACCCAGTACTTC. The V gene is TRBV18, the J gene TRBJ2-5, with 8 bases matching TRBD2. Germline CDR1 reads KGHSH; CDR2 reads LQKENI. There are 19 residues in the CDR3. V was pared by 0 bases and J by 0 bases, with 12 bases of the junction left unmatched.

This clone was detected many times. The V call is TRBV30, the J call TRBJ1-3; D gene uncertain. The germline gives CDR1 GTSNPN, CDR2 SVGIG (reference sequence). V was clipped by 0 bases and J by 0 bases, with 9 bases between them. The CDR3 is 15 amino acids. In DNA, the CDR3 is TGTGCCTGGAGTGTAACAAGAGCCTCTGGAAACACCATATATTTT. Its translation is CAWSVTRASGNTIYF.

This chain links TRBV2 with TRBJ2-1; no firm D call. This CDR3 region has 13 residues. Germline-derived CDR1 and CDR2 are SNHLY and FYNNEI. The V gene lost 2 bases and the J gene lost 10 bases, with 12 bases spanning the gap. For the CDR3, the DNA is TGTGCCAGCAGTGAACGGGCCCCCCAGGAGCAGTTCTTC. It specifies CASSERAPQEQFF. Full variable domain (remainder filled in from reference TRBV2 and TRBJ2-1): EPEVTQTPSHQVTQMGQEVILRCVPISNHLYFYWYRQILGQKVEFLVSFYNNEISEKSEIFDDQFSVERPDGSNFTLKIRSTKLEDSAMYFCASSERAPQEQFFGPGTRLTVL.

The chain carries TRBV9 and TRBJ2-1; possibly TRBD2 for D (6 bases). V was cut by 3 bases and J by 5 bases, with 12 bases left in between. CDR3 length equals 14 residues. Germline V gene lookup returns CDR1 SGDLS and CDR2 YYNGEE. The CDR3 region is CASSETPGDNEQFF. The CDR3 coding sequence is TGTGCCAGCAGCGAGACTCCGGGGGACAATGAGCAGTTCTTC.

The chain links TRBV28 to TRBJ1-2, with TRBD1 as a possible D gene (6 bases). Germline lookup yields CDR1 MDHEN and CDR2 SYDVKM. The germline V and J ends were trimmed by 10 bases and 4 bases, with 22 bases remaining between them. This CDR3 contains 15 residues. The CDR3 spells CATVPGGLGAYGYTF. The CDR3 DNA is TGTGCCACCGTCCCTGGGGGATTGGGGGCCTATGGCTACACCTTC.

The CDR3, as DNA: TGTGCCAGCAGACAGGGGGCGGTTAATTCACCCCTCCACTTT. Protein product: CASRQGAVNSPLHF. V usage is TRBV2 and J usage is TRBJ1-6; 9 nucleotides line up with TRBD1. CDR1 and CDR2 (germline): SNHLY, FYNNEI. This CDR3 has 14 residues. V lost 6 bases to trimming and J lost 6 bases; unmatched junction nucleotides: 3.

The V and J genes are TRBV2 and TRBJ2-3, with D tentatively TRBD2 (6 bases). The CDR3 length is 14 residues. V was trimmed by 6 bases and J by 0 bases, leaving 10 bases between them. The germline V gene has CDR1 SNHLY and CDR2 FYNNEI. The CDR3 region has the DNA TGTGCCAGCAGACCGGGACTGAGCACAGATACGCAGTATTTT. Translated: CASRPGLSTDTQYF. Together with reference TRBV2 and TRBJ2-3, the CDR3 gives the full variable domain: EPEVTQTPSHQVTQMGQEVILRCVPISNHLYFYWYRQILGQKVEFLVSFYNNEISEKSEIFDDQFSVERPDGSNFTLKIRSTKLEDSAMYFCASRPGLSTDTQYFGPGTRLTVL.

The V gene is TRBV7-2, the J gene TRBJ1-2, with 9 bases identical to TRBD1. The CDR3 has 15 residues. V gave up 4 bases and J gave up 2 bases; unmatched junction bases: 5. From germline, CDR1 is SGHTA and CDR2 FQGNSA. DNA for the CDR3: TGTGCCAGCAGCTCGCAACAGGGGGCAAACTATGGCTACACCTTC. Its translation: CASSSQQGANYGYTF.

This chain connects TRBV5-1 to TRBJ1-4; TRBD1 is a possible D gene (5 bases). With 5 bases removed from V and 4 bases from J, the gap between germline ends came to 15 bases. This CDR3 is built from 15 residues. CDR1 SGHRS and CDR2 YFSETQ come from the germline V gene. This chain's CDR3 is CASSEAGTDNEKLFF. In DNA form, the CDR3 reads TGCGCCAGCAGTGAAGCCGGGACGGATAATGAAAAACTGTTTTTT.

In this sample, this clone turned up a few times. The chain joins TRBV5-1 to TRBJ2-5; D gene unclear. This CDR3 spans 15 amino acids. Germline lookup yields CDR1 SGHRS and CDR2 YFSETQ. With 0 bases removed from V and 1 base from J, the gap between germline ends came to 10 bases. The CDR3 nucleotides read TGCGCCAGCAGCTTGGGGCTGATCCCCCAAGAGACCCAGTACTTC. It yields the protein CASSLGLIPQETQYF.

This rearrangement joins TRBV6-1 to TRBJ2-1; possibly TRBD1 for D (6 bases). Germline V gene data show CDR1 as MNHNS and CDR2 as SASEGT. There are 17 residues in the CDR3. Trimming pared 5 bases from V and 8 bases from J, leaving 25 bases between. CDR3 DNA: TGTGCCAGCAGTAAAGGCCCGGTCGGGACACTCGACGATGAGCAGTTCTTC. It encodes CASSKGPVGTLDDEQFF.

The chain employs TRBV10-1 and TRBJ1-2; D not certain. Per germline, CDR1 WNHNN and CDR2 SYGVQD (reference sequence). The V end was cut by 2 bases, the J end by 3 bases, with 16 bases between. CDR3 size: 16 residues. The CDR3 region has the DNA TGCGCCAGCAGTGAGCGTTTAATACAACTGCACTATGGCTACACCTTC. Translation gives CASSERLIQLHYGYTF.

V gene TRBV7-2 combines with J gene TRBJ1-5; D unclear. Trimming pared 5 bases from V and 3 bases from J, leaving 11 bases between. CDR1 is SGHTA, CDR2 FQGNSA, per germline. This CDR3 comprises 14 residues. CDR3 protein: CASSPGRNNQPQHF. CDR3 sequence (DNA): TGTGCCAGCAGCCCCGGTCGGAACAATCAGCCCCAGCATTTT.

This chain uses TRBV6-1 with TRBJ2-2; no firm D call. The length of the CDR3 is 14 residues. Trimming shortened V by 6 bases and J by 1 base, and 9 bases separated the two germline ends. Germline CDR1 reads MNHNS; CDR2 reads SASEGT. The CDR3 DNA follows: TGTGCCAGCAGGGGCTTCCGGAACACCGGGGAGCTGTTTTTT. As protein: CASRGFRNTGELFF.

With regard to this clone: In the same sample, other DNA sequences code for this CDR3. This chain uses TRBV30 with TRBJ2-3; 7 nucleotides match TRBD2. With 3 bases clipped from V and 5 bases from J, the junction kept 2 bases outside the gene matches. The germline V gene encodes CDR1 GTSNPN and CDR2 SVGIG (reference sequence). The CDR3 totals 12 residues. The CDR3 region has the DNA TGTGCCTGGAGAGCGGGACGAGATACGCAGTATTTT. This sequence encodes CAWRAGRDTQYF.

The J gene is TRBJ2-3, the V gene TRBV5-1; 8 positions agree with TRBD1. The CDR3 sequence is 15 residues long. Germline V gene lookup returns CDR1 SGHRS and CDR2 YFSETQ. The V gene end was trimmed by 7 bases and the J gene end by 0 bases; junction bases not matched to a gene: 7. CDR3 in amino acids: CASLQGGTSTDTQYF. CDR3 sequence (DNA): TGCGCCAGCCTACAGGGGGGAACTAGCACAGATACGCAGTATTTT.

The chain links TRBV18 to TRBJ1-5; the D gene is possibly TRBD1 (5 bases). Trimming took off 5 bases at V and 6 bases at J, with 11 bases between the two ends. The CDR3 is 13 residues long. CDR1 KGHSH and CDR2 LQKENI come from the germline V gene. The CDR3 DNA follows: TGTGCCAGCTCATGGGGGGTGGGTCAGCCCCAGCATTTT. Translated, it gives CASSWGVGQPQHF.